This T cell receptor (beta chain) originates from a study of blood T cell repertoires in COVID-19. How the authors handled the data: From reference gene primer amplification, estimates of nucleated cell counts were derived. The protocol was immunoSEQ multiplex PCR, while the TCRdb copy is restricted to in-frame clones and leaves out a portion. V, J and clone size are those of that table, while D and trimming were read from the DNA. This sample has roughly 170,000 clones, with approximately 85% found just once. The CDR3 extends over 15 amino acids. Trimming shortened V by 3 bases and J by 6 bases, and 16 bases separated the two germline ends. The germline gives CDR1 MNHNS, CDR2 SASEGT.

The sequence was obtained from a woman aged 60-75 years with COVID-19, enrolled during active disease. The chain has TRBV6-1 and TRBJ2-3, with D tentatively TRBD1 (6 bases). The sequenced sample consisted of peripheral blood. CDR3 in amino acids: CASSEVAGAGDTQYF. The CDR3 nucleotides read TGTGCCAGCAGTGAGGTGGCAGGGGCAGGTGATACGCAGTATTTT.